This is a list of T cell receptor beta chains from one sample in a study of cytomegalovirus exposure and HLA in healthy donors. Here immunoSEQ multiplex PCR was the method, and the copy in TCRdb shows in-frame clones only, minus some. The specimen's table records tens of thousands of clones. The sample taken for sequencing was PBMCs. All receptors derive from a woman aged 25 to 45 in good health and CMV-seropositive. The CDR3 runs from the conserved cysteine through the conserved F or W. The D gene is left open where the match is weak. A row's size may be missing; if present it is once, few, many or a size class.

v_gene,j_gene,abundance,d_gene,len,CDR3aa,CDR3nt
TRBV28,TRBJ1-6,-,-,15,CASKKTRNAGSPLHF,TGTGCCAGCAAAAAAACGAGGAACGCCGGTTCACCCCTCCACTTT
TRBV9,TRBJ1-5,-,TRBD1,14,CASSDRTGQGPQHF,TGTGCCAGCAGCGATCGGACAGGCCAGGGGCCCCAGCATTTT
TRBV6-1,TRBJ2-3,-,TRBD1,17,CASSETAGQGRADTQYF,TGTGCCAGCAGTGAAACCGCGGGACAGGGAAGAGCAGATACGCAGTATTTT
TRBV6-5,TRBJ1-2,-,-,14,CASSYAGVRYGYTF,TGTGCCAGCAGTTACGCAGGGGTTCGCTATGGCTACACCTTC
TRBV10-1,TRBJ1-5,medium-sized,-,15,CASSEIPGYNQPQHF,TGCGCCAGCAGTGAGATCCCAGGGTACAATCAGCCCCAGCATTTT
TRBV6-5,TRBJ1-2,-,-,14,CASSYSTGQDGYTF,TGTGCCAGCAGTTACTCCACAGGGCAGGATGGCTACACCTTC
TRBV4-1,TRBJ2-3,-,TRBD2,15,CASSQGLAGPDTQYF,TGCGCCAGCAGCCAAGGACTAGCGGGTCCAGATACGCAGTATTTT
TRBV7-8,TRBJ2-5,-,TRBD2,15,CASSPRTSGKETQYF,TGTGCCAGCAGCCCTAGGACTAGCGGAAAAGAGACCCAGTACTTC
TRBV30,TRBJ1-5,-,TRBD1,12,CAWGDSNQPQHF,TGTGCCTGGGGGGACAGTAATCAGCCCCAGCATTTT
TRBV5-6,TRBJ1-2,-,-,14,CASADSGAPWGYTF,TGTGCCAGCGCGGACTCAGGGGCCCCTTGGGGCTACACCTTC
TRBV9,TRBJ1-5,-,TRBD1,14,CASSPGQGNQPQHF,TGTGCCAGCAGTCCCGGACAGGGCAATCAGCCCCAGCATTTT
TRBV5-1,TRBJ2-1,-,TRBD2,15,CASSLSGSPQNEQFF,TGCGCCAGCAGCTTAAGCGGGAGCCCACAGAATGAGCAGTTCTTC
TRBV27,TRBJ1-1,-,-,15,CASSPLGGAQTEAFF,TGTGCCAGCAGTCCTCTCGGGGGGGCGCAGACTGAAGCTTTCTTT
TRBV11-2,TRBJ1-1,-,-,16,CASSMDRTWLYTEAFF,TGTGCCAGCAGCATGGACAGAACTTGGTTGTACACTGAAGCTTTCTTT
TRBV4-1,TRBJ2-3,-,TRBD1,15,CASKKTGASTDTQYF,TGCGCCAGCAAAAAAACAGGGGCAAGCACAGATACGCAGTATTTT
TRBV2,TRBJ2-1,-,-,12,CASRVLAGAQFF,TGTGCCAGCAGGGTCCTGGCGGGGGCACAGTTCTTC
TRBV19,TRBJ1-1,-,-,11,CASRRGTEAFF,TGTGCCAGTAGACGGGGGACTGAAGCTTTCTTT